These T cell receptor beta chains were read from a single sample in a study of blood T cell repertoires in COVID-19. Profiled with immunoSEQ multiplex PCR; TCRdb holds only in-frame clones, not every one. The sample contains roughly 200,000 clones, 65% to 90% of which appear only once. Sequenced sample: peripheral blood. Every receptor here comes from a human donor in a cohort sampled during active COVID-19. CDR3s include the opening cysteine and the closing phenylalanine or tryptophan. Fields, in order: D gene, V gene, J gene, CDR3 length, clone size, CDR3 DNA, CDR3 protein. The D gene is left open where the match is weak. Some rows mark clone size as missing; the rest say once, few, many or name a class of expanded clone.

d_gene: NA; v_gene: TRBV20-1; j_gene: TRBJ2-1; len: 15; abundance: NA; CDR3nt: TGCAGTGCTAGTGTGGGCCCCCGCTCCTACAATGAGCAGTTCTTC; CDR3aa: CSASVGPRSYNEQFF
d_gene: NA; v_gene: TRBV11-3; j_gene: TRBJ2-7; len: 13; abundance: NA; CDR3nt: TGTGCCAGCAGCTTAGATCTGGGCAGCGAGCAGTACTTC; CDR3aa: CASSLDLGSEQYF
d_gene: TRBD1; v_gene: TRBV6-5; j_gene: TRBJ1-6; len: 13; abundance: NA; CDR3nt: TGTGCCAGCAAAACGGACAGGGATTCACCCCTCCACTTT; CDR3aa: CASKTDRDSPLHF
d_gene: NA; v_gene: TRBV7-6; j_gene: TRBJ2-3; len: 18; abundance: NA; CDR3nt: TGTGCCAGCAGCTTGGAGGCTGCTTCAGGGGTTAGCACAGATACGCAGTATTTT; CDR3aa: CASSLEAASGVSTDTQYF
d_gene: TRBD1; v_gene: TRBV19; j_gene: TRBJ1-2; len: 14; abundance: NA; CDR3nt: TGTGCCAGTAGTGCCGGGACAGAGTATTATGGCTACACCTTC; CDR3aa: CASSAGTEYYGYTF
d_gene: TRBD2; v_gene: TRBV3-1/TRBV3-2; j_gene: TRBJ2-1; len: 16; abundance: NA; CDR3nt: TGTGCCAGCAGCTCACTAGCGGGGGGGCCGGGGAATGAGCAGTTCTTC; CDR3aa: CASSSLAGGPGNEQFF
d_gene: NA; v_gene: TRBV19; j_gene: TRBJ2-6; len: 13; abundance: NA; CDR3nt: TGTGCCAGTAGCGTGTCTGGGGCCAACGTCCTGACTTTC; CDR3aa: CASSVSGANVLTF
d_gene: TRBD1; v_gene: TRBV19; j_gene: TRBJ1-1; len: 12; abundance: NA; CDR3nt: TGTGCCAGTAGTACCGGACAGGGAACAGCTTTCTTT; CDR3aa: CASSTGQGTAFF
d_gene: TRBD1; v_gene: TRBV6-6; j_gene: TRBJ2-7; len: 15; abundance: NA; CDR3nt: TGTGCCAGCAGCCCCGGGACAGGTAGAACCTACGAGCAGTACTTC; CDR3aa: CASSPGTGRTYEQYF
d_gene: NA; v_gene: TRBV9; j_gene: TRBJ1-2; len: 15; abundance: once; CDR3nt: TGTGCCAGCAGCGAATCTAACAGTGTTAACTATGGCTACACCTTC; CDR3aa: CASSESNSVNYGYTF
d_gene: NA; v_gene: TRBV13; j_gene: TRBJ2-7; len: 14; abundance: NA; CDR3nt: TGTGCCAGCAGCACGGGACTTCGCTCCTACGAGCAGTACTTC; CDR3aa: CASSTGLRSYEQYF
d_gene: NA; v_gene: TRBV15; j_gene: TRBJ1-5; len: 14; abundance: NA; CDR3nt: TGTGCCACCAGCGTAACAGGGCCCCATCAGCCCCAGCATTTT; CDR3aa: CATSVTGPHQPQHF
d_gene: TRBD1; v_gene: TRBV6-5; j_gene: TRBJ2-5; len: 15; abundance: NA; CDR3nt: TGTGCCAGCAGTTACGGGGACAGGCCGCGAGAGACCCAGTACTTC; CDR3aa: CASSYGDRPRETQYF
d_gene: NA; v_gene: TRBV6-5; j_gene: TRBJ1-1; len: 14; abundance: NA; CDR3nt: TGTGCCAGCAGTTACCAGATAGACAGATTTGAAGCTTTCTTT; CDR3aa: CASSYQIDRFEAFF
d_gene: NA; v_gene: TRBV6-1; j_gene: TRBJ2-7; len: 15; abundance: NA; CDR3nt: TGTGCCAGCAGTGAAACCGGGACAAGAAGCCACGAGCAGTACTTC; CDR3aa: CASSETGTRSHEQYF
d_gene: NA; v_gene: TRBV11-1; j_gene: TRBJ1-5; len: 13; abundance: NA; CDR3nt: TGTGCCAGCAGCTTCAGGGCAAATCAGCCCCAGCATTTT; CDR3aa: CASSFRANQPQHF
d_gene: TRBD2; v_gene: TRBV11-3; j_gene: TRBJ2-2; len: 16; abundance: NA; CDR3nt: TGTGCCAGCAGCTTAGCAGCGGGGGGAACGGCCGGGGAGCTGTTTTTT; CDR3aa: CASSLAAGGTAGELFF
d_gene: NA; v_gene: TRBV19; j_gene: TRBJ1-5; len: 13; abundance: few; CDR3nt: TGTGCCAGTAGTAGACAGGGCAATCAGCCCCAGCATTTT; CDR3aa: CASSRQGNQPQHF
d_gene: TRBD1; v_gene: TRBV11-2; j_gene: TRBJ2-7; len: 15; abundance: NA; CDR3nt: TGTGCCAGCAGCTTATTGGGGGACAGGGGGTCCGAGCAGTACTTC; CDR3aa: CASSLLGDRGSEQYF
d_gene: NA; v_gene: TRBV9; j_gene: TRBJ1-2; len: 11; abundance: NA; CDR3nt: TGTGCCAGCAGTACAGACTATGGCTACACCTTC; CDR3aa: CASSTDYGYTF
d_gene: TRBD2; v_gene: TRBV10-1; j_gene: TRBJ2-3; len: 15; abundance: NA; CDR3nt: TGCGCCAGCAGTGAGGGAGCGGGGTTCACAGATACGCAGTATTTT; CDR3aa: CASSEGAGFTDTQYF
d_gene: NA; v_gene: TRBV9; j_gene: TRBJ2-1; len: 15; abundance: NA; CDR3nt: TGTGCCAGCAGCGTAGGGGGAGCGGCCTACAATGAGCAGTTCTTC; CDR3aa: CASSVGGAAYNEQFF
d_gene: NA; v_gene: TRBV15; j_gene: TRBJ2-5; len: 13; abundance: NA; CDR3nt: TGTGCCACCAGCCCCCGACAGCAAGAGACCCAGTACTTC; CDR3aa: CATSPRQQETQYF
d_gene: TRBD2; v_gene: TRBV4-1; j_gene: TRBJ2-5; len: 16; abundance: once; CDR3nt: TGCGCCAGCAGCCAAGTACTTAGCGGGAAGGGGGAGACCCAGTACTTC; CDR3aa: CASSQVLSGKGETQYF
d_gene: NA; v_gene: TRBV6-2/TRBV6-3; j_gene: TRBJ2-7; len: 14; abundance: NA; CDR3nt: TGTGCCAGCAGTTTGGGGGGGGCCTCCTACGAGCAGTACTTC; CDR3aa: CASSLGGASYEQYF
d_gene: TRBD1; v_gene: TRBV6-5; j_gene: TRBJ2-2; len: 16; abundance: NA; CDR3nt: TGTGCCAGCAGTTACTCTAAAGGACAGGGGGTCGGGGAGCTGTTTTTT; CDR3aa: CASSYSKGQGVGELFF
d_gene: TRBD2; v_gene: TRBV4-3; j_gene: TRBJ2-3; len: 16; abundance: NA; CDR3nt: TGCGCCAGCAGCCAAGATACCGGGGGGACCACAGATACGCAGTATTTT; CDR3aa: CASSQDTGGTTDTQYF
d_gene: TRBD1; v_gene: TRBV10-1; j_gene: TRBJ2-1; len: 14; abundance: NA; CDR3nt: TGCGCCAGCAGTGGGACAGGGATCTACAATGAGCAGTTCTTC; CDR3aa: CASSGTGIYNEQFF
d_gene: TRBD1; v_gene: TRBV10-1; j_gene: TRBJ2-7; len: 13; abundance: few; CDR3nt: TGCGCCAGCAGTGAGGTCAGACAGGGGGAGCAGTACTTC; CDR3aa: CASSEVRQGEQYF
d_gene: NA; v_gene: TRBV5-6; j_gene: TRBJ1-1; len: 17; abundance: once; CDR3nt: TGTGCCAGCAGCCACCGGAGAAGACAGGTTGGGTACACTGAAGCTTTCTTT; CDR3aa: CASSHRRRQVGYTEAFF
d_gene: NA; v_gene: TRBV5-6; j_gene: TRBJ2-1; len: 15; abundance: NA; CDR3nt: TGTGCCAGCAGCTCCAACTACGGCCCTTACAATGAGCAGTTCTTC; CDR3aa: CASSSNYGPYNEQFF
d_gene: NA; v_gene: TRBV7-2; j_gene: TRBJ1-5; len: 16; abundance: NA; CDR3nt: TGTGCCAGCAGCTTAGCTGGGGCAGGGAATGGCCAGCCCCAGCATTTT; CDR3aa: CASSLAGAGNGQPQHF
d_gene: NA; v_gene: TRBV19; j_gene: TRBJ1-2; len: 15; abundance: NA; CDR3nt: TGTGCCACCTTGGGACGGCGAACTAGCGACTATGGCTACACCTTC; CDR3aa: CATLGRRTSDYGYTF
d_gene: TRBD1; v_gene: TRBV19; j_gene: TRBJ2-7; len: 14; abundance: NA; CDR3nt: TGTGCCAGTAGTCCACAGGGGAACATCTACGAGCAGTACTTC; CDR3aa: CASSPQGNIYEQYF
d_gene: NA; v_gene: TRBV6-2/TRBV6-3; j_gene: TRBJ2-3; len: 18; abundance: NA; CDR3nt: TGTGCCAGCAGCTACTTATGGGGGGCTAGCGGAAGCACAGATACGCAGTATTTT; CDR3aa: CASSYLWGASGSTDTQYF
d_gene: NA; v_gene: TRBV28; j_gene: TRBJ2-7; len: 11; abundance: few; CDR3nt: TGTGCCAGCAGTTTACGGTACGAGCAGTACTTC; CDR3aa: CASSLRYEQYF
d_gene: NA; v_gene: TRBV19; j_gene: TRBJ2-7; len: 14; abundance: NA; CDR3nt: TGTGCCAGTAGTATAACTTGGACTTCCTACGAGCAGTACTTC; CDR3aa: CASSITWTSYEQYF
d_gene: TRBD1; v_gene: TRBV6-5; j_gene: TRBJ2-7; len: 15; abundance: NA; CDR3nt: TGTGCCAGCAGTTTCGCGACAGGGACCAACTACGAGCAGTACTTC; CDR3aa: CASSFATGTNYEQYF
d_gene: TRBD2; v_gene: TRBV13; j_gene: TRBJ2-7; len: 16; abundance: NA; CDR3nt: TGTGCCAGCAGCCTGGGGGGGACTAGCGGGACTCACGAGCAGTACTTC; CDR3aa: CASSLGGTSGTHEQYF
d_gene: TRBD1; v_gene: TRBV11-2; j_gene: TRBJ2-7; len: 14; abundance: NA; CDR3nt: TGTGCCAGCCACAGGGGCGCTAATGAATACGAGCAGTACTTC; CDR3aa: CASHRGANEYEQYF
d_gene: TRBD2; v_gene: TRBV28; j_gene: TRBJ2-1; len: 15; abundance: NA; CDR3nt: TGTGCCAGCAGTCCCGGGACTAGCGGGAGGAATGAGCAGTTCTTC; CDR3aa: CASSPGTSGRNEQFF
d_gene: TRBD1; v_gene: TRBV27; j_gene: TRBJ2-6; len: 17; abundance: NA; CDR3nt: TGTGCCAGCAGCCGACAGGGTAAATCATCTGGGGCCAACGTCCTGACTTTC; CDR3aa: CASSRQGKSSGANVLTF
d_gene: TRBD1; v_gene: TRBV7-2; j_gene: TRBJ2-7; len: 14; abundance: NA; CDR3nt: TGTGCCAGCAGCTCTGGGACAGGGGGCTACGAGCAGTACTTC; CDR3aa: CASSSGTGGYEQYF
d_gene: TRBD1; v_gene: TRBV10-3; j_gene: TRBJ2-7; len: 13; abundance: NA; CDR3nt: TGTGCCCTCCGGCGACAGGGGACCCACGAGCAGTACTTC; CDR3aa: CALRRQGTHEQYF